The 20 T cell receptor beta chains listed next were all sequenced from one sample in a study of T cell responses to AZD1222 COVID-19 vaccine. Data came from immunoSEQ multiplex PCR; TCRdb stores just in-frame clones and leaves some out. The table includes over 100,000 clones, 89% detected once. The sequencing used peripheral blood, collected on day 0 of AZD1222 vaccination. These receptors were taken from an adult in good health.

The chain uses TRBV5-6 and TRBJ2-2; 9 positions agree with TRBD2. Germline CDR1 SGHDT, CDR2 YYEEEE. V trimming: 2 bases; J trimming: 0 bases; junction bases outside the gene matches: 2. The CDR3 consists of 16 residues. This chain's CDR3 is CASSFERGANTGELFF. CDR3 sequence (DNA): TGTGCCAGCAGCTTTGAGCGGGGGGCGAACACCGGGGAGCTGTTTTTT.

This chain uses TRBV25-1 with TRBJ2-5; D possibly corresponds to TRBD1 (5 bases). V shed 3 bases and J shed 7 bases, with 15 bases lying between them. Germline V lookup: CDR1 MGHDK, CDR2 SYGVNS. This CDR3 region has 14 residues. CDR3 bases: TGTGCCAGCAGTGAGGAGACAGCCATGGGGACCCAGTACTTC. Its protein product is CASSEETAMGTQYF.

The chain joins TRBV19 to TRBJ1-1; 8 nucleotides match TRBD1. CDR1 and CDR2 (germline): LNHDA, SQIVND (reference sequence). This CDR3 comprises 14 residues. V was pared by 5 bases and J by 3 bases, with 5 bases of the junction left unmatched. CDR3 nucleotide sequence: TGTGCCAGTAGTCCGGACAGGGCATACACTGAAGCTTTCTTT. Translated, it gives CASSPDRAYTEAFF.

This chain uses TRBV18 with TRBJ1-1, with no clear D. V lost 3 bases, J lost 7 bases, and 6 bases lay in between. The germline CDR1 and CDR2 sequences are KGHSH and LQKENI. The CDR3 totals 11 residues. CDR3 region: CASSPDLEAFF. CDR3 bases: TGTGCCAGCTCACCCGACCTTGAAGCTTTCTTT.

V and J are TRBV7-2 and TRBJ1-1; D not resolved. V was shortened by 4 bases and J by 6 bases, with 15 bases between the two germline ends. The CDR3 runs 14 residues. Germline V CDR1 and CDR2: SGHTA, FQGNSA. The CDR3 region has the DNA TGTGCCAGCAGCTCCGGGTGGGTCGGGGCTGAAGCTTTCTTT. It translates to CASSSGWVGAEAFF.

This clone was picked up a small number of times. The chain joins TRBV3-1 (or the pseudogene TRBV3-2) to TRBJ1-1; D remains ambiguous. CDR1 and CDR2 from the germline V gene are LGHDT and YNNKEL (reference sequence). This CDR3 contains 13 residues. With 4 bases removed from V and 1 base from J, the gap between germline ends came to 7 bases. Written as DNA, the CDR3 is TGTGCCAGCAGCCTAGGAAAGAACACTGAAGCTTTCTTT. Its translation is CASSLGKNTEAFF.

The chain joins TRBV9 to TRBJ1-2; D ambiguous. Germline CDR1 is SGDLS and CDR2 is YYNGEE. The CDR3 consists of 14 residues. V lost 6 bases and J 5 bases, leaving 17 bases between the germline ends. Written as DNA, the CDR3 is TGTGCCAGCAACCCCTTTACAGACCCTTATGGCTACACCTTC. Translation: CASNPFTDPYGYTF.

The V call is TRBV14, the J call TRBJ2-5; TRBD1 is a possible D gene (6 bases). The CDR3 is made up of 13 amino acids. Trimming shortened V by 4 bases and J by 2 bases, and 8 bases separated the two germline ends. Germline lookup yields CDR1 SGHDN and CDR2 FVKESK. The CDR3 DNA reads TGTGCCAGCAGCCGGACAGTACAAGAGACCCAGTACTTC. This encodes CASSRTVQETQYF.

The CDR3 DNA reads TGTGCCAGCATCAGGGACAGGGGGTCAGATACGCAGTATTTT. Translating it yields CASIRDRGSDTQYF. J is TRBJ2-3 and V is TRBV2, with 11 bases that match TRBD1. V gave up 7 bases and J gave up 4 bases; unmatched junction bases: 4. The length of the CDR3 is 14 residues. Germline CDR1 reads SNHLY; CDR2 reads FYNNEI.

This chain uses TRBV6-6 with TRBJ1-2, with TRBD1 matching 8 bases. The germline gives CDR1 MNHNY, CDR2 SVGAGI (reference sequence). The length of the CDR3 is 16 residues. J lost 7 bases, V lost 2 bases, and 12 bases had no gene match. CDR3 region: CASSYPTGTGSSGYTF. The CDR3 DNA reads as TGTGCCAGCAGTTACCCTACCGGGACAGGTTCTTCTGGCTACACCTTC.

As DNA, the CDR3 is TGTGCCAGCAGCGCGGACCCTACCTCCCGGGACGAAGCTTTCTTT. It translates to CASSADPTSRDEAFF. The chain links TRBV7-2 to TRBJ1-1; possibly TRBD1 for D (5 bases). The CDR3 loop spans 15 amino acids. Deletions cut 5 bases from V and 8 bases from J, with 21 bases between. Germline CDR1 reads SGHTA; CDR2 reads FQGNSA.

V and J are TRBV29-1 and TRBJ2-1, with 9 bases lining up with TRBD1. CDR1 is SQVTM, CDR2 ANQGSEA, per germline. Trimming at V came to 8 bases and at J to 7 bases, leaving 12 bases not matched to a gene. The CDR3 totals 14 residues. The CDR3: CSSPTGTGRNEQFF. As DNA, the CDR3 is TGCAGCTCACCGACCGGGACAGGGAGGAATGAGCAGTTCTTC.

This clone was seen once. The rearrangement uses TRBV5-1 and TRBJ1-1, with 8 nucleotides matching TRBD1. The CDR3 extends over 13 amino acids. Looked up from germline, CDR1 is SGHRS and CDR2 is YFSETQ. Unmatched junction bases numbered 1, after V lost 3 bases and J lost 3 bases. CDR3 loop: CASSSTGDTEAFF. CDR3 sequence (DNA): TGCGCCAGCAGCTCGACAGGGGACACTGAAGCTTTCTTT.

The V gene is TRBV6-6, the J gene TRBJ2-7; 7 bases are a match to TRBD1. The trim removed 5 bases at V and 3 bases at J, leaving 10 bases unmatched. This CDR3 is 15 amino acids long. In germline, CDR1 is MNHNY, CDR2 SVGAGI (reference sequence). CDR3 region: CASSLAGTENYEQYF. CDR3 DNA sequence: TGTGCCAGCAGTCTCGCCGGGACAGAAAACTACGAGCAGTACTTC.

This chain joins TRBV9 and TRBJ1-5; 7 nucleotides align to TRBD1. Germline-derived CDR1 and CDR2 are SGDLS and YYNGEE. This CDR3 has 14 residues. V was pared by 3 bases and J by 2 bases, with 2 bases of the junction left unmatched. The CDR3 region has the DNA TGTGCCAGCAGCGAGCAGGGGGGCAATCAGCCCCAGCATTTT. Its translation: CASSEQGGNQPQHF.

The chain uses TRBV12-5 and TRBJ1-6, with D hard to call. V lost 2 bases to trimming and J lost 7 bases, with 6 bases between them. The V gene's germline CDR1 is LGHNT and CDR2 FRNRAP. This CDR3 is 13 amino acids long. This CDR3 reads CASGLTYNSPLHF. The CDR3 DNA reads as TGTGCTAGTGGTTTGACTTACAATTCACCCCTCCACTTT.

This CDR3 reads CASGDTGELFF. The CDR3 coding sequence is TGTGCCAGCGGGGACACCGGGGAGCTGTTTTTT. The chain recombines TRBV7-9 with TRBJ2-2; D uncertain. The germline CDR1 and CDR2 sequences are SEHNR and FQNEAQ (reference sequence). Trimming took off 8 bases at V and 3 bases at J, with 4 bases between the two ends. CDR3 length: 11 residues.

DNA of the CDR3: TGTGCCAGCAGCCCTCAGGGTGGCAATCAGCCCCAGCATTTT. It yields the protein CASSPQGGNQPQHF. The chain is built from TRBV9 and TRBJ1-5; possible D gene TRBD1, 5 bases. The ends were cut back, 4 bases at V and 2 bases at J, with 10 bases in the middle. Germline CDR1 and CDR2: SGDLS and YYNGEE. The CDR3 consists of 14 residues.

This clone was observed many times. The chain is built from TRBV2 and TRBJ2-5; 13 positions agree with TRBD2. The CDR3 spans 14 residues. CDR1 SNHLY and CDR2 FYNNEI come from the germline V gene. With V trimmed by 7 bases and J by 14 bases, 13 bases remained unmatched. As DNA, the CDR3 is TGTGCCAGCATCATAGGACTAGCGGGGGCCACCACCTACTTC. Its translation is CASIIGLAGATTYF.

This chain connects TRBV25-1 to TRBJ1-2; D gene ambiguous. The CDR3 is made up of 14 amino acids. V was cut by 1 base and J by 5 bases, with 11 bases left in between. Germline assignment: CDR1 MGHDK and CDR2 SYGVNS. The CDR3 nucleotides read TGTGCCAGCAGTGAATTGGCAGAATCTTATGGCTACACCTTC. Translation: CASSELAESYGYTF.